Here is one T cell receptor (beta chain) with its context. This clone was observed once. This receptor's antigen is unknown. Nothing much larger sits one base from this clone, and base qualities are not available. The twin pairs came from the European Cystic Fibrosis Twin and Sibling Study Cohort, which recruited patients from over a hundred CF clinics across 14 European countries. Both zygosity and CFTR genotype were checked in-house, and zygosity was tested with multiplex PCR across nine short tandem repeat loci. Peripheral blood was sampled from each twin, and clinical parameters were recorded on the day of blood sampling. Genomic DNA was isolated from peripheral blood cells with phenol/chloroform and kept in TE buffer at 4 degrees C. The germline V gene gives CDR1 as MNHEY and CDR2 as SVGAGI. The CDR3 starts with the cysteine, ends with the phenylalanine, and has 15 residues. This entry keeps only the CDR3 DNA: 45 bases, framed from base 1. V was cut back by 0 bases and J by 1 base, leaving a gap of 9 bases between them.

This entry comes from a study of monozygotic twins with cystic fibrosis (dated by TCRdb to the early 2020s). As for the study more broadly: Barcoded libraries were prepared from three micrograms of fragmented DNA with about 15 PCR cycles. To gauge how much genetics shapes V and J gene usage, the researchers compared TCR beta repertoires both within and across 16 monozygotic twin pairs who have cystic fibrosis. Ten female and six male twin pairs, aged roughly 2.0 to 36.4 years (median roughly 9 years) and mostly children and adolescents, were included in the cohort. On the day blood was drawn, the twins' weight-for-height and FEVPerc (FEV1 disease centile) were ranked against those of the approximately 990 cohort participants. Data for three of the twin pairs had been reported earlier in a different context. Points the paper makes about the study in general: V gene usage was most similar to the co-twin in 13 of 16 pairs, and J usage was most similar to the co-twin in 8 of 16 pairs, which suggests genetic constraints. Monozygotic CF twin pairs shared significantly more nucleotide-identical clonotypes within each pair than unrelated CF individuals shared with one another (P = 0.000026, Mann-Whitney). The cohort was small, and no association was found between shared CDR3 numbers and age, concordance or disease severity. Simpson clonality tended to be low (median approximately 0.0095), which suggests a naive-dominated repertoire, although clonality was higher in the most severely affected patients.

Following the manufacturer's instructions, the researchers used the immunoSEQ immune profiling system to amplify TCR beta CDR3 regions via multiplex PCR. Sequencing was performed on an Illumina NextSeq system. On the study's bioinformatics: Sequence data were processed on the immunoSEQ Analyzer platform, and clonality was computed as the square root of Simpson's index of productive rearrangements. Jensen-Shannon distance served as the measure of similarity in V and J usage, while OLGA was used to compute CDR3 generation probabilities. The immuneACCESS database (August 2020) and VDJdb (December 2020) were searched for shared CDR3 sequences. TCRdb retrieved this table from immuneACCESS and kept in-frame rearrangements only. Not all clones are present; in checked studies, unresolved V genes account for under half, and no reason is known for the remainder. The V and J calls and the clone size are those of that table, but D and trimming were determined from the DNA. This sample holds about 22,000 clones; around nine tenths were observed only once. Together, the top ten hold more than 0.9% of the sample.

Sequencing was performed on blood. The receptor comes from a woman aged 25 to 39 with cystic fibrosis. The rearranged segments are TRBV6-5 and TRBJ1-1, with the D segment identity uncertain. The CDR3 region has the sequence CASSYSTFPNTEAFF. The base sequence is TGTGCCAGCAGTTACTCTACGTTTCCGAACACTGAAGCTTTCTTT.